The clone carrying this T cell receptor beta chain showed up many times. Its antigen is as yet unknown. These data come from a study of T cells in Graves' hyperthyroidism and ophthalmopathy. Regarding the study as a whole: Appearing also in blood were most of the thyroid clonotypes expanded above 0.001. Classification by a 13 V-J model distinguished ophthalmopathy from stable hyperthyroidism.

Regions amplified from RNA transcripts were the TCR beta CDR3 regions. A first-round RT-PCR of the TCR CDR3 used the HTBI primer set. TCRdb reprocessed the multiplex PCR reads with MiXCR, giving one entry per CDR3 protein. Among under 400,000 distinct CDR3 sequences listed, 20% to 25% were seen once. The germline V gene has CDR1 MNHEY and CDR2 SVGEGT. J was trimmed by 4 bases and V by 2 bases; bases with no gene match: 18. There are 20 residues in the CDR3. Material: blood. This rearrangement joins TRBV6-2 or TRBV6-3 to TRBJ2-7, with 12 bases fitting TRBD1. The receptor was isolated from a woman aged 45-65 years with Graves' hyperthyroidism. Written as DNA, the CDR3 is TGTGCCAGCAGTTACGACCGGGACAGGGGGCGAAGAGACTCGCGATACGAGCAGTACTTC. Its protein is CASSYDRDRGRRDSRYEQYF.